This is a list of T cell receptor beta chains from one sample in a study of regulatory T cells in long-lasting Graves disease. TCRdb recomputed calls from the multiplex PCR reads with MiXCR, one row per CDR3 protein. The sample has hundreds of thousands of distinct CDR3 sequences, under 20% seen once; the top ten hold more than 15%. Separately, the same data were catalogued under a study of T cells in Graves' hyperthyroidism and ophthalmopathy.

The specimen was peripheral blood mononuclear cells (PBMCs), collected at new diagnosis, from a patient treated with antithyroid drugs. These receptors originate from a woman in her twenties or thirties with Graves disease. The CDR3 runs from the conserved cysteine through the conserved F or W. The D gene is left open where the match is weak. A clone size is listed for some rows: how often the clone was seen (once, few, many), or a class if it is expanded.

j_call d_call clone_size v_call cdr3_nt cdr3_aa
TRBJ2-1 TRBD2 NA TRBV9 TGTGCCAGCAGCCACGGGACTAGCGAGTCCAATGAGCAGTTCTTC CASSHGTSESNEQFF
TRBJ2-3 TRBD2 few TRBV5-1 TGCGCCAGCAGCTTCGCCGGGACTAAGGGCCAAGATACGCAGTATTTT CASSFAGTKGQDTQYF
TRBJ1-1 NA NA TRBV18 TGTGCCAGCTTACCTACGGGGAACACTGAAGCTTTCTTT CASLPTGNTEAFF
TRBJ1-5 NA few TRBV20-1 TGCAGTGCCTCGCCCCAGCATTTT CSASPQHF
TRBJ2-3 TRBD2 few TRBV7-3 TGTGCCAGCAGCTTAAGGGGGGGTGGACTAGCGGGAGGCACAGATACGCAGTATTTT CASSLRGGGLAGGTDTQYF
TRBJ2-1 NA NA TRBV11-2 TGTGCCAGCACCGAACAGGGCAGCTCCTACAATGAGCAGTTCTTC CASTEQGSSYNEQFF
TRBJ2-1 TRBD1 many TRBV9 TGTGCCAGCAGCCCTCGGACAGGGGGAAATGAGCAGTTCTTC CASSPRTGGNEQFF
TRBJ2-3 TRBD2 NA TRBV30 TGTGCCTGGACTAGAAATAGCGGGAGAGCTGGAGATACGCAGTATTTT CAWTRNSGRAGDTQYF
TRBJ2-7 NA many TRBV27 TGTGCCAGCAGTCTACTAACTGGTAGCTCCTACGAGCAGTACTTC CASSLLTGSSYEQYF
TRBJ1-2 NA NA TRBV5-4 TGTGCCAGCAGCTTGGGGGAATTTCGGGCCGCCGATGGCTACACCTTC CASSLGEFRAADGYTF
TRBJ2-1 NA NA TRBV6-4 TGTGCCAGCAGTGACTCGGGTAGGGTCGCATCCCCTCCAAGGAATGAGCAGTTCTTC CASSDSGRVASPPRNEQFF
TRBJ2-5 TRBD1 NA TRBV20-1 TGCAGTGCTCGACCGACAGGGAGAGTTTTCGAGACCCAGTACTTC CSARPTGRVFETQYF
TRBJ1-1 NA many TRBV2 TGTGCCAGCAGTGAGACACCGAACACTGAAGTTTTCTTT CASSETPNTEVFF
TRBJ2-1 NA many TRBV7-2 TGTGCCAGCAGCTTAGGGGGCGGCGTGGGTGAGCAGTTCTTC CASSLGGGVGEQFF
TRBJ2-7 NA many TRBV24-1 TGTGCCACCAGTGATAGACAGAGCTCCTACGAGCAGTACTTC CATSDRQSSYEQYF
TRBJ1-2 TRBD1 many TRBV6-1 TGTGCCAGCAGCCACGGATTGGACAGGGTGGACTATGGCTACACCTTC CASSHGLDRVDYGYTF
TRBJ1-5 NA many TRBV24-1 TGTGCCACGCAGGGGTCACGCAATCAGCCCCAGCATTTT CATQGSRNQPQHF
TRBJ1-4 TRBD1 many TRBV20-1 TGCAGTGCTAGATCGACAGGGGGCCATGAAAAACTGTTTTTT CSARSTGGHEKLFF
TRBJ1-2 NA few TRBV20-1 TGCAGTGCTAGTAAGACCAGTCGGGATGGCTACACCTTC CSASKTSRDGYTF
TRBJ2-7 NA many TRBV7-2 TGTGCCAGCAGCTTAGCGTTGCAGGATCGGCAGTACTTC CASSLALQDRQYF
TRBJ2-3 NA NA TRBV6-1 TGTGCCAGCAGTTACTGGATCAGTGTCCCCCGCACAGATACGCAGTATTTT CASSYWISVPRTDTQYF
TRBJ1-1 TRBD1 NA TRBV14 TGTGCCAGCAGCCAGTACAGGGGGCCCCCTGAAGCTTTCTTT CASSQYRGPPEAFF
TRBJ2-5 NA many TRBV2 TGTGCCAGCAGTGATAGGGCCCTCCAGACCCAGTACTTC CASSDRALQTQYF
TRBJ2-2 TRBD2 many TRBV7-9 TGTGCCAGCATCGATAGCGGGGTGAACACCGGGGAGCTGTTTTTT CASIDSGVNTGELFF
TRBJ2-7 NA many TRBV7-2 TGTGCCAGCAGCTTAGAGGGGACCCTATCCCACGAGCAGTACTTC CASSLEGTLSHEQYF
TRBJ2-6 NA NA TRBV25-1 TGTGCCAGCAGCTGGGGACAAATTTCAGCGGCCAACGTCCTGACTTTC CASSWGQISAANVLTF
TRBJ2-3 TRBD2 many TRBV19 TGTGCCAGTACCAAGTACCGGGGGGGACCGGCGGGAGCTAGCACAGATACGCAGTATTTT CASTKYRGGPAGASTDTQYF
TRBJ2-1 NA NA TRBV7-2 TGTGCCAGCAGCTTAGAAACAGGGCCACATGAGCAGTTCTTC CASSLETGPHEQFF
TRBJ1-1 NA few TRBV30 TGTGCCTGGAGAAACACAGGGTTCACTGAAGCTTTCTTT CAWRNTGFTEAFF
TRBJ1-1 NA many TRBV20-1 TGCAGTGCTAACAGGGAGGACACTGAAGCTTTCTTT CSANREDTEAFF